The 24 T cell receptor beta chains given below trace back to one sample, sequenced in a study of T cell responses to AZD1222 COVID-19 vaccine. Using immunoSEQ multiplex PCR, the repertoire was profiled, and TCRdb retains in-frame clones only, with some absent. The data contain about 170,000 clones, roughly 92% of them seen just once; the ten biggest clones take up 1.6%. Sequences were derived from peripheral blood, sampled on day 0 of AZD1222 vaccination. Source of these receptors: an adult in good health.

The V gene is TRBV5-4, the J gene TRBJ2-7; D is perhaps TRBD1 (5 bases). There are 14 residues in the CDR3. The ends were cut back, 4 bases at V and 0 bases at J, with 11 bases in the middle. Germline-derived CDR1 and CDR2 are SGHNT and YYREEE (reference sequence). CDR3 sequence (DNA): TGTGCCAGCAGCCCTGCGACAGACTCCTACGAGCAGTACTTC. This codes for CASSPATDSYEQYF.

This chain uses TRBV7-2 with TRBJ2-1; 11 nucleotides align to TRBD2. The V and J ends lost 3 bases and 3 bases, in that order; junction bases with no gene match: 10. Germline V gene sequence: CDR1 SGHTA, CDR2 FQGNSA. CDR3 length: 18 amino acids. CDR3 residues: CASSLRTASGGFYNEQFF. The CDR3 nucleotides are TGTGCCAGCAGCTTGCGGACGGCTAGCGGGGGGTTCTACAATGAGCAGTTCTTC.

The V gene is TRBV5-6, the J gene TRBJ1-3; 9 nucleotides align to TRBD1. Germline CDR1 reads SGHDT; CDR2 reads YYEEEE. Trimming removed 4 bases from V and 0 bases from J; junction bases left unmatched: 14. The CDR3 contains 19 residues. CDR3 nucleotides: TGTGCCAGCAGCCCAACCCGGGACAGGGTTCCTTACTCTGGAAACACCATATATTTT. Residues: CASSPTRDRVPYSGNTIYF.

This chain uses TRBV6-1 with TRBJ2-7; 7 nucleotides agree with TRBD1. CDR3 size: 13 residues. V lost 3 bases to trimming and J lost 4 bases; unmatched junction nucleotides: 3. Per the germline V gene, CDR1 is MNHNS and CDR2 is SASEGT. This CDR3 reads CASSETGLYEQYF. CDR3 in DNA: TGTGCCAGCAGTGAGACAGGGCTTTACGAGCAGTACTTC.

The DNA of the CDR3 is TGTGCCAGCAGCCGACTAGCGGGGGCCTACGAGCAGTACTTC. Protein sequence: CASSRLAGAYEQYF. The chain uses TRBV6-5 and TRBJ2-7; 12 bases are shared with TRBD2. Germline V gene lookup returns CDR1 MNHEY and CDR2 SVGAGI. The trim removed 6 bases at V and 2 bases at J, leaving 2 bases unmatched. The CDR3 totals 14 residues.

CDR3 region: CASSIAWGMETQYF. The CDR3 DNA is TGTGCCAGTAGTATAGCTTGGGGAATGGAGACCCAGTACTTC. The rearrangement uses TRBV19 and TRBJ2-5; D remains ambiguous. V was clipped by 1 base and J by 5 bases, with 11 bases between them. Germline CDR1 reads LNHDA; CDR2 reads SQIVND (reference sequence). The CDR3 is 14 amino acids.

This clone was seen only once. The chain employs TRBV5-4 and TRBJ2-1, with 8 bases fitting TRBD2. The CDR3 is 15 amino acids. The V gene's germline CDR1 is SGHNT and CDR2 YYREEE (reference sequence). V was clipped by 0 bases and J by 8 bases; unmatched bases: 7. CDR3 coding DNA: TGTGCCAGCAGCTTGGGCGGGGGGAAGGGGCATGAGCAGTTCTTC. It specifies CASSLGGGKGHEQFF.

For the CDR3, the DNA is TGTGCCAGCAGCGTTACAGGGAATCGGGGAAACACCATATATTTT. It codes for CASSVTGNRGNTIYF. The chain recombines TRBV9 with TRBJ1-3; tentatively, D is TRBD1 (6 bases). The germline gives CDR1 SGDLS, CDR2 YYNGEE. This CDR3 comprises 15 residues. V lost 2 bases to trimming and J lost 4 bases, with 13 bases between them.

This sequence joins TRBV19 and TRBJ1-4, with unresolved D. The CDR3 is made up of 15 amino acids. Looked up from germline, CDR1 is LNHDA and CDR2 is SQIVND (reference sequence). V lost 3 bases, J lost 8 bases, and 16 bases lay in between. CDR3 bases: TGTGCCAGTAGTATTTTCGGCGGGGTACAGGAAAAACTGTTTTTT. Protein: CASSIFGGVQEKLFF.

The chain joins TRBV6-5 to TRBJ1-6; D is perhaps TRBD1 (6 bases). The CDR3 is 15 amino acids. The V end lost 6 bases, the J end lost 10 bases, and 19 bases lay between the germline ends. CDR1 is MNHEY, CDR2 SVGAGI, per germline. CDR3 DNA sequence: TGTGCCAGCAGCACCCAGGGACACCGGTTCTCACCCCTCCACTTT. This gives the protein CASSTQGHRFSPLHF.

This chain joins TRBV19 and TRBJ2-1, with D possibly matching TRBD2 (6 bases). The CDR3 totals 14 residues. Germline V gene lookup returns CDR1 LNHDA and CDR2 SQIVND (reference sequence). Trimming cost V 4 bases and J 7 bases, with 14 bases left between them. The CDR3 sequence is CASSTTGVVNEQFF. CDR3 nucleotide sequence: TGTGCCAGTAGTACGACGGGAGTCGTAAATGAGCAGTTCTTC. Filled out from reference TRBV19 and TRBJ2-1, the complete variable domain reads DGGITQSPKYLFRKEGQNVTLSCEQNLNHDAMYWYRQDPGQGLRLIYYSQIVNDFQKGDIAEGYSVSREKKESFPLTVTSAQKNPTAFYLCASSTTGVVNEQFFGPGTRLTVL.

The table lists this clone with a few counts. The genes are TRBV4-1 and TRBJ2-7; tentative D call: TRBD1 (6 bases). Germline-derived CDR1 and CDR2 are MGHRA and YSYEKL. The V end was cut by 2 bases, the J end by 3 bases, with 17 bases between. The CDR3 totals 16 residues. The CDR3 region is CASSQPGRDIGYEQYF. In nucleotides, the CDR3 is TGCGCCAGCAGCCAACCAGGCCGGGACATAGGCTACGAGCAGTACTTC.

The CDR3 spells CAWSVTGGAYSNQPQHF. The CDR3 DNA reads TGTGCCTGGAGTGTCACAGGGGGCGCATATAGCAATCAGCCCCAGCATTTT. The chain employs TRBV30 and TRBJ1-5, with 9 bases aligning to TRBD1. Germline V gene sequence: CDR1 GTSNPN, CDR2 SVGIG (reference sequence). V lost 0 bases, J lost 0 bases, and 6 bases stayed unmatched. The CDR3 sequence is 17 residues long.

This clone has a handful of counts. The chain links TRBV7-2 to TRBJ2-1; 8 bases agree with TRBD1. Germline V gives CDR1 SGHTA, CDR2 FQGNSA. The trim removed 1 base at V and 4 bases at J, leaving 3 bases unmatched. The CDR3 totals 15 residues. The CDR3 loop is CASSLGQGAYNEQFF. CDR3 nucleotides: TGTGCCAGCAGCTTAGGCCAGGGGGCTTACAATGAGCAGTTCTTC.

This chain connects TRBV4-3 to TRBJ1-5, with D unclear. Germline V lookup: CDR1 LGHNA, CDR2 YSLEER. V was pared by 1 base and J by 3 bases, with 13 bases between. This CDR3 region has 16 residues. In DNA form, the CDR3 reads TGCGCCAGCAGCCAAGGGTGGGCACAGTTCAATCAGCCCCAGCATTTT. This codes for CASSQGWAQFNQPQHF.

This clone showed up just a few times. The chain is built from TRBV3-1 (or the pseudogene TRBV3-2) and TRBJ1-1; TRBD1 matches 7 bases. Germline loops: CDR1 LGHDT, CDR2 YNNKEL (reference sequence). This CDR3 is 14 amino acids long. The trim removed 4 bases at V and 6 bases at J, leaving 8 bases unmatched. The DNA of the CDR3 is TGTGCCAGCAGCCGGAGGGGGCTCGGAGCTGAAGCTTTCTTT. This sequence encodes CASSRRGLGAEAFF.

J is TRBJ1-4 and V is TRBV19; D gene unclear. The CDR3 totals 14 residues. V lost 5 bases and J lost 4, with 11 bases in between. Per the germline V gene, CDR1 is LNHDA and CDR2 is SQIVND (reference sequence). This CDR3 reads CASSFGLNNEKLFF. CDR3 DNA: TGTGCCAGTAGTTTTGGACTGAATAATGAAAAACTGTTTTTT.

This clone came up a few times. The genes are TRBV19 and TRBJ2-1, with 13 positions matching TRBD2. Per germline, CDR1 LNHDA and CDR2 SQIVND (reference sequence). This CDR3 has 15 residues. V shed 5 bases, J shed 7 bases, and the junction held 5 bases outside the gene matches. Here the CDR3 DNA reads TGTGCCAGTAGTCCACGACTAGCGGGAGGTAATGAGCAGTTCTTC. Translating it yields CASSPRLAGGNEQFF. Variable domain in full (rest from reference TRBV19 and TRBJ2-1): DGGITQSPKYLFRKEGQNVTLSCEQNLNHDAMYWYRQDPGQGLRLIYYSQIVNDFQKGDIAEGYSVSREKKESFPLTVTSAQKNPTAFYLCASSPRLAGGNEQFFGPGTRLTVL.

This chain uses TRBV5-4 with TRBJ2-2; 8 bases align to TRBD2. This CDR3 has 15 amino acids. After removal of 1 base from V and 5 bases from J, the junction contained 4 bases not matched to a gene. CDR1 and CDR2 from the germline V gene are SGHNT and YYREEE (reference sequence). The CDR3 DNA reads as TGTGCCAGCAGCTTGAGGGGCGGGGGGACCGGGGAGCTGTTTTTT. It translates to CASSLRGGGTGELFF. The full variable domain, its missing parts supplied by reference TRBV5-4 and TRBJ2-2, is ETGVTQSPTHLIKTRGQQVTLRCSSQSGHNTVSWYQQALGQGPQFIFQYYREEENGRGNFPPRFSGLQFPNYSSELNVNALELDDSALYLCASSLRGGGTGELFFGEGSRLTVL.

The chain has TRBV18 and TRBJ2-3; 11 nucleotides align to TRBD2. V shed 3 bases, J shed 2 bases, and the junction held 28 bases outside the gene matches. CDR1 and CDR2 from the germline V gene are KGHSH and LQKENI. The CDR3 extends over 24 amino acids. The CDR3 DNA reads TGTGCCAGCTCACCCCGGACCGGGACTAGCGGAAATATCCCTCCTCACGGCCCCACAGATACGCAGTATTTT. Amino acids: CASSPRTGTSGNIPPHGPTDTQYF.

CDR3 in DNA: TGTGCTAGTGGTTTGTCGGAGACCCAGTACTTC. It translates to CASGLSETQYF. The chain links TRBV12-5 to TRBJ2-5; no reliable D call. This CDR3 has 11 amino acids. V shed 2 bases and J shed 5 bases, with 3 bases lying between them. The germline CDR1 and CDR2 sequences are LGHNT and FRNRAP.

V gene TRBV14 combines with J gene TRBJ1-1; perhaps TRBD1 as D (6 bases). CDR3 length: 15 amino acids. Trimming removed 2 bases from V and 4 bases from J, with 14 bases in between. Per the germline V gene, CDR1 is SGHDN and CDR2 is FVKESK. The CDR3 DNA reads TGTGCCAGCAGCCAAATTGTGGGGGCGGGCACTGAAGCTTTCTTT. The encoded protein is CASSQIVGAGTEAFF.

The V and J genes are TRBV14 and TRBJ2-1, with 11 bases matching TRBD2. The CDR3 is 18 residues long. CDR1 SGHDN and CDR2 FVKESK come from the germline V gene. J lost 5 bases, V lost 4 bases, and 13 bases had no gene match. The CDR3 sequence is CASSPPGVTSGANNEQFF. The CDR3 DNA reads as TGTGCCAGCAGCCCCCCCGGGGTGACTAGCGGGGCCAACAATGAGCAGTTCTTC.

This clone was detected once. In nucleotides, the CDR3 is TGTGCCAGTTTGGTCGCAGGGCCCCGTGGAGCAGATACGCAGTATTTT. This gives the protein CASLVAGPRGADTQYF. The chain carries TRBV19 and TRBJ2-3; D is perhaps TRBD1 (5 bases). The CDR3 spans 16 residues. V dropped 8 bases and J dropped 4 bases, with 22 bases sitting between them. The germline gives CDR1 LNHDA, CDR2 SQIVND (reference sequence).